This TCR beta chain comes out of a study of blood T cell repertoires in COVID-19. On the study more broadly: The United States, Italy and Spain supplied acute and convalescent COVID-19 samples. From T cells, B-cell-depleted T cells, or PBMCs came the material, which was cDNA or gDNA.

Original processing notes: The authors estimated nucleated cell counts from reference gene primer amplification. Produced via immunoSEQ multiplex PCR; TCRdb's table is partial and in-frame only. That table is the source of V, J and clone size, and D and trimming were worked out from the DNA. This table holds 130,000 to 150,000 clones, over 75% found once. This sequence was found in a man between 60 and 75 years old with active or convalescent COVID-19. The sample taken for sequencing was peripheral blood.

CDR3 DNA: TGTGCCAGCGGGGTCGGACAGCCTGGGGCCAACGTCCTGACTTTC. Protein product: CASGVGQPGANVLTF. The genes are TRBV27 and TRBJ2-6; the D gene is possibly TRBD1 (6 bases). Trimming removed 8 bases at V and 2 bases at J, with 13 bases between. Per the germline V gene, CDR1 is MNHEY and CDR2 is SMNVEV (reference sequence). This CDR3 contains 15 residues.